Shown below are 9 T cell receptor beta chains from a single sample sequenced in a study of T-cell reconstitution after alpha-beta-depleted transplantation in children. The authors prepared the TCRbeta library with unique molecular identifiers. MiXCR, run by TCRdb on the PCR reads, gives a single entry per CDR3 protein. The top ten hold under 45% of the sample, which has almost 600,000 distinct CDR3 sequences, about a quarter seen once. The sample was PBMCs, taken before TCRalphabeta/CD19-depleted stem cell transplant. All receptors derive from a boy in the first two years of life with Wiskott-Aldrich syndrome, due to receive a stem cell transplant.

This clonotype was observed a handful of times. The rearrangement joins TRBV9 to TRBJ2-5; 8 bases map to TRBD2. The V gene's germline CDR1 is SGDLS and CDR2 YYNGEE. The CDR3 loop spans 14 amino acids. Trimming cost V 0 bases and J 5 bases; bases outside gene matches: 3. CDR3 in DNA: TGTGCCAGCAGCGTAGTAAGCGGGAGTGAGACCCAGTACTTC. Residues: CASSVVSGSETQYF.

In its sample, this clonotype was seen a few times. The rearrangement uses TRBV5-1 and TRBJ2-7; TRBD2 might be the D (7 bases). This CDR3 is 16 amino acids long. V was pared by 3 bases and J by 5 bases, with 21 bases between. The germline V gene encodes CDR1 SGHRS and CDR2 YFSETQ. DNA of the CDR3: TGCGCCAGCAGCTACTCGGGGGGCAGGGTCGAGAACGAGCAGTACTTC. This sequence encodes CASSYSGGRVENEQYF.

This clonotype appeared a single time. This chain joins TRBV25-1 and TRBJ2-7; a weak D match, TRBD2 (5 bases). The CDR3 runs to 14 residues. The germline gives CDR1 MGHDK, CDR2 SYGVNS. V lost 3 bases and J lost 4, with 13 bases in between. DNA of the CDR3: TGTGCCAGCAGTGAGGAAGGTACGGGATACGAGCAGTACTTC. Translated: CASSEEGTGYEQYF.

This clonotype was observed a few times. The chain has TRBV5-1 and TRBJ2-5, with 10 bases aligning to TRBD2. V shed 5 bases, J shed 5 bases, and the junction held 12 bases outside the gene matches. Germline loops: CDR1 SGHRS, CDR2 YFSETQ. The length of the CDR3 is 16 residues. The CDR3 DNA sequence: TGCGCCAGCAGGCCCCTAGCGGGGGCGAGCAGCGAGACCCAGTACTTC. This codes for CASRPLAGASSETQYF.

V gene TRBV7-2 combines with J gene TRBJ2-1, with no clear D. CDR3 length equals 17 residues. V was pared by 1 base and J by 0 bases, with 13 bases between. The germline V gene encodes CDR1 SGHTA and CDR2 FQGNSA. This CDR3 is CASSLVLGQVSYNEQFF. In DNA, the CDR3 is TGTGCCAGCAGCTTAGTACTGGGTCAAGTCTCCTACAATGAGCAGTTCTTC.

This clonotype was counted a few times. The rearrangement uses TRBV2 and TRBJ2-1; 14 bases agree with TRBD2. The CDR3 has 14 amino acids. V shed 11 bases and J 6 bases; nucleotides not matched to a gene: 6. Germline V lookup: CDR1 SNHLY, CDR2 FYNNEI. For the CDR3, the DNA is TGTGCCTTGACTAGCGGGAGGGCCAGCAATGAGCAGTTCTTC. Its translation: CALTSGRASNEQFF.

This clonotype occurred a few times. As DNA, the CDR3 is TGTGCCAGCAGAAAACGAATCCGGCGCACAGATACGCAGTATTTT. Translated: CASRKRIRRTDTQYF. The V gene is TRBV7-8, the J gene TRBJ2-3; the D is unclear. Germline loops: CDR1 SGHVS, CDR2 FQNEAQ. Between the trimmed V and J ends, which lost 6 bases and 1 base, there was a span of 14 bases. The CDR3 consists of 15 residues.

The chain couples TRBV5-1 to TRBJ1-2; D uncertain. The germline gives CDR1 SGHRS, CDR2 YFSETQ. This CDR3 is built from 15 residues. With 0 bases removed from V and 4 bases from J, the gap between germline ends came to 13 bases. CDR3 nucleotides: TGCGCCAGCAGCTTGGATGGTCGAGGGATCTATGGCTACACCTTC. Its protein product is CASSLDGRGIYGYTF.

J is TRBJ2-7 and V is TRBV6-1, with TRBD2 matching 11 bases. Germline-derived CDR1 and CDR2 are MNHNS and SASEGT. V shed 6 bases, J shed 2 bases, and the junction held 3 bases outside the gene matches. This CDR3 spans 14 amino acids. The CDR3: CASRRLAGPYEQYF. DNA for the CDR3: TGTGCCAGCAGACGACTAGCGGGACCCTACGAGCAGTACTTC.